This note documents a single T cell receptor (beta chain) sequence. From germline, CDR1 is SNHLY and CDR2 FYNNEI. CDR3 size: 17 residues. Deletions cut 6 bases from V and 3 bases from J, with 23 bases between. These data belong to a study of lymphopenia after photon versus proton radiotherapy. Clones were read by immunoSEQ multiplex PCR, and TCRdb kept only the in-frame ones, dropping some. This table has some 70,000 clones, 87% appearing once. The chain employs TRBV2 and TRBJ1-2; no clear D. The sample consisted of peripheral blood, taken from a patient treated with proton-based radiotherapy. The TCR was taken from an elderly man with esophageal cancer. CDR3: CASSGPLVDTYYYGYTF. CDR3 nucleotide sequence: TGTGCCAGCAGCGGCCCTCTAGTCGATACTTACTACTATGGCTACACCTTC.